These 17 T cell receptor beta chains originate from one sample sequenced in a study of blood T cells in healthy people across ages. Using a J-beta primer mix together with a sample-barcoded 5' primer, a second PCR was run for roughly 6 to 12 cycles. TCRdb re-called the 5' RACE reads through MiXCR, storing one row per CDR3 protein. The data contain approximately 690,000 distinct CDR3 sequences, roughly 50% of them singletons. The sequencing input was blood. Every receptor here comes from a man aged 55 to 69 in good health.

This clonotype was recorded a few times. V gene TRBV5-1 combines with J gene TRBJ2-4, with 12 bases lining up with TRBD2. The J call may be incorrect, as the DNA end agrees better with TRBJ2-7. The CDR3 length is 14 residues. Germline CDR1 is SGHRS and CDR2 is YFSETQ. CDR3: CASSLGLAGDEQYF. The CDR3 DNA follows: TGCGCCAGCAGCTTGGGACTAGCGGGGGACGAGCAGTACTTC.

The genes are TRBV27 and TRBJ2-5; 10 bases map to TRBD2. The CDR3 has 13 amino acids. CDR1 and CDR2 from the germline V gene are MNHEY and SMNVEV (reference sequence). Trimming removed 7 bases from V and 4 bases from J; junction bases left unmatched: 3. The CDR3 nucleotides read TGTGCCAGCATCCCTAGCGGGGGAGAGACCCAGTACTTC. Translated: CASIPSGGETQYF.

The chain employs TRBV2 and TRBJ2-1, with D possibly matching TRBD1 (5 bases). The germline V and J ends were trimmed by 3 bases and 6 bases, with 9 bases remaining between them. CDR1 and CDR2 from the germline V gene are SNHLY and FYNNEI. The CDR3 is 13 amino acids. For the CDR3, the DNA is TGTGCCAGCAGTGATACAGGTTTCAATGAGCAGTTCTTC. It is translated as CASSDTGFNEQFF. The full variable domain, in which reference TRBV2 and TRBJ2-1 provide the parts outside the CDR3, is EPEVTQTPSHQVTQMGQEVILRCVPISNHLYFYWYRQILGQKVEFLVSFYNNEISEKSEIFDDQFSVERPDGSNFTLKIRSTKLEDSAMYFCASSDTGFNEQFFGPGTRLTVL.

The chain employs TRBV7-2 and TRBJ2-7; a possible D gene is TRBD2 (5 bases). V dropped 5 bases and J dropped 3 bases, with 14 bases sitting between them. Germline V gives CDR1 SGHTA, CDR2 FQGNSA. This CDR3 has 14 amino acids. The CDR3 DNA reads TGTGCCAGCAGCCCCACCGGACTCCTCTACGAGCAGTACTTC. It specifies CASSPTGLLYEQYF.

This clonotype was observed a handful of times. The chain carries TRBV4-2 and TRBJ1-4; the D is unclear. The V gene lost 1 base and the J gene lost 4 bases, with 16 bases spanning the gap. Germline CDR1 is LGHNA and CDR2 is YNFKEQ. The CDR3 length is 17 residues. CDR3 residues: CASSQGAGETSNEKLFF. As DNA, the CDR3 is TGTGCCAGCAGCCAAGGGGCTGGGGAAACAAGTAATGAAAAACTGTTTTTT.

This clonotype was observed a few times. This chain links TRBV12-3 or TRBV12-4 with TRBJ2-5, with TRBD2 matching over 8 bases. V gave up 5 bases and J gave up 2 bases; unmatched junction bases: 7. The CDR3 runs 15 residues. CDR3 loop: CASSPGTRPQETQYF. Written as DNA, the CDR3 is TGTGCCAGCAGTCCCGGGACTAGACCACAAGAGACCCAGTACTTC.

There are a few counts of this clonotype. J is TRBJ1-5 and V is TRBV6-2 or TRBV6-3; TRBD1 matches 11 bases. After removal of 8 bases from V and 0 bases from J, the junction contained 12 bases not matched to a gene. This CDR3 has 18 residues. Germline assignment: CDR1 MNHEY and CDR2 SVGEGT. CDR3 sequence: CASRPRDRGKFSNQPQHF. CDR3 DNA: TGTGCCAGCCGTCCGCGGGACAGGGGGAAGTTTAGCAATCAGCCCCAGCATTTT.

This clonotype was counted between two and nine times. The rearrangement links TRBV6-6 to TRBJ2-5; 10 bases match TRBD2. CDR1 is MNHNY, CDR2 SVGAGI, per germline (reference sequence). The CDR3 runs to 16 residues. Trimming cost V 6 bases and J 4 bases; bases outside gene matches: 11. The CDR3 protein is CASRESGGATGETQYF. Here the CDR3 DNA reads TGTGCCAGCAGAGAGAGCGGGGGGGCCACCGGAGAGACCCAGTACTTC.

Regarding this clonotype: Germline is not matched at one junction end, which may reflect a read error. The CDR3 coding sequence is TGTACCAGCAGTTTTAGAGTGAGCGGAGATACGGAGTATTTT. This sequence encodes CTSSFRVSGDTEYF. The rearrangement links TRBV12-3 or TRBV12-4 to TRBJ2-3; D possibly corresponds to TRBD2 (5 bases). CDR3 length: 14 amino acids.

The chain recombines TRBV2 with TRBJ2-5, with TRBD1 as a possible D gene (6 bases). Between the trimmed V and J ends, which lost 6 bases and 2 bases, there was a span of 10 bases. CDR1 and CDR2 from the germline V gene are SNHLY and FYNNEI. The CDR3 loop spans 13 amino acids. CDR3 bases: TGTGCCAGCAGGGGGGCTCTTCAAGAGACCCAGTACTTC. Translating it yields CASRGALQETQYF.

The V and J genes are TRBV27 and TRBJ2-1; D is possibly TRBD1 or TRBD2 (6 bases each). This CDR3 region has 15 residues. Germline CDR1 and CDR2: MNHEY and SMNVEV (reference sequence). Between the trimmed V and J ends, which lost 0 bases and 5 bases, there was a span of 11 bases. The CDR3 reads CASSLSPGAHNEQFF. In nucleotides, the CDR3 is TGTGCCAGCAGTTTATCACCGGGGGCCCACAATGAGCAGTTCTTC.

This CDR3 is CASSPGQVDGEQFF. The CDR3 DNA follows: TGCGCCAGCAGCCCCGGACAGGTCGATGGTGAGCAGTTCTTC. This chain joins TRBV5-1 and TRBJ2-1, with TRBD1 identical over 7 bases. Germline V gives CDR1 SGHRS, CDR2 YFSETQ. This CDR3 spans 14 amino acids. The V and J ends lost 4 bases and 9 bases, in that order; junction bases with no gene match: 10.

This clonotype was observed a handful of times. The chain employs TRBV3-1 and TRBJ2-1; 11 positions match TRBD2. Germline values: CDR1 LGHDT, CDR2 YNNKEL (reference sequence). The CDR3 consists of 16 residues. Unmatched junction bases numbered 8, after V lost 0 bases and J lost 10 bases. CDR3 nucleotide sequence: TGTGCCAGCAGCCAAGATGTGACTAGCGGGGAAGGGGAGCAGTTCTTC. Encoded protein: CASSQDVTSGEGEQFF.

J is TRBJ1-6 and V is TRBV12-3 or TRBV12-4; D unresolved. Deletions cut 5 bases from V and 7 bases from J, with 12 bases between. The CDR3 consists of 14 residues. CDR3 protein: CASSPGRENSPLHF. CDR3 DNA: TGTGCCAGCAGTCCCGGACGGGAAAATTCACCCCTCCACTTT.

This chain uses TRBV14 with TRBJ2-1, with 10 bases lining up with TRBD1. Germline trimming cut 1 base from V and 12 bases from J; bases unmatched to any gene: 3. This CDR3 is built from 13 residues. Looked up from germline, CDR1 is SGHDN and CDR2 is FVKESK. In DNA, the CDR3 is TGTGCCAGCAGCCAAGGCTGGGACAGGGGGCAGTTCTTC. Translating it yields CASSQGWDRGQFF.

The rearrangement uses TRBV6-5 and TRBJ2-7; tentatively, D is TRBD1 or TRBD2 (5 bases each). Trimming took off 6 bases at V and 2 bases at J, with 17 bases between the two ends. The CDR3 sequence is 15 residues long. Germline CDR1 is MNHEY and CDR2 is SVGAGI. The CDR3 here is CASRLYSQGAYEQYF. For the CDR3, the DNA is TGTGCCAGCAGATTGTATAGCCAGGGAGCCTACGAGCAGTACTTC.

This clonotype was counted between two and nine times. J is TRBJ2-5 and V is TRBV7-2; unclear D gene. V dropped 4 bases and J dropped 6 bases, with 6 bases sitting between them. CDR3 length equals 11 residues. Germline values: CDR1 SGHTA, CDR2 FQGNSA. The CDR3 DNA sequence: TGTGCCAGCAGCTCCGCCCAGACCCAGTACTTC. As protein: CASSSAQTQYF.